One TCR beta chain is described in this entry. Its cognate antigen is unknown. The data were obtained in a study of STAT3 mutations in large granular lymphocyte leukemia. Each sample's TCRbeta library yielded on average approximately 41,000 productive templates. Generated by immunoSEQ multiplex PCR, the TCRdb table keeps only in-frame clones and is missing some. In the table there are about 7,700 clones, roughly 79% of which are singletons. The CDR3 loop spans 13 amino acids. The germline V gene encodes CDR1 SGHRS and CDR2 YFSETQ. Trimming stripped 1 base from V and 5 bases from J, with 9 bases between. Whole-study findings and limits: Treatment regimens differed across patients between samplings. No sample exists from the first appearance of each clone. TCR clonotype switching after therapy occurred in about 35% of the 18 patients. Every T-LGLL patient had at least one immunodominant TCRbeta clonotype.

The chain carries TRBV5-1 and TRBJ1-2; D unresolved. Sequencing was performed on peripheral blood mononuclear cells. The receptor comes from a woman in her forties with T-cell large granular lymphocyte leukemia. Some clones in this sample may be carry-over from other donors' samples. CDR3 in amino acids: CASSLSGIYGYTF. The CDR3 bases are TGCGCCAGCAGCTTGTCCGGTATATATGGCTACACCTTC.